This is a list of T cell receptor beta chains from one sample in a study of prognosis after radiotherapy for stage I lung cancer. TCRdb re-analysed the multiplex PCR reads in MiXCR, keeping a single row per CDR3 protein. The sample holds 45,000 to 60,000 distinct CDR3 sequences, over 30% seen once. The sample was PBMCs, taken before or after stereotactic body radiation therapy (not recorded which). The receptors come from a donor over 45 with non-small cell lung cancer. CDR3s include the opening cysteine and the closing phenylalanine or tryptophan. A D gene is named only where the DNA matches it firmly. Size is stated for part of the rows, as once, few or many counts, or as a class when the clone is expanded.

cdr3_nt: TGTGCCAGCAGCGTGACAGCTACTAGCGCGATAGCAGGAAGCCAATCCGATGAGCAGTTCTTC
cdr3_aa: CASSVTATSAIAGSQSDEQFF
j_call: TRBJ2-1
clone_size: -
v_call: TRBV9
d_call: TRBD2

cdr3_nt: TGTGCCTGGAGTGTAGGGGGGGCGGAGGAAAAACTGTTTTTT
cdr3_aa: CAWSVGGAEEKLFF
j_call: TRBJ1-4
clone_size: many
v_call: TRBV30
d_call: -

cdr3_nt: TGTGCCAGCATCTCTAGCGGGAGGGCGTGGACCGGGGAGCTGTTTTTT
cdr3_aa: CASISSGRAWTGELFF
j_call: TRBJ2-2
clone_size: -
v_call: TRBV9
d_call: TRBD2

cdr3_nt: TGTGCCTGGAGTCCTGGGCAGGGATCATTTCTGACAGATACGCAGTATTTT
cdr3_aa: CAWSPGQGSFLTDTQYF
j_call: TRBJ2-3
clone_size: many
v_call: TRBV30
d_call: -

cdr3_nt: TGTGCCAGCAGCCAAGATCACAGCGGGAGTGGTGAGCAGTTCTTC
cdr3_aa: CASSQDHSGSGEQFF
j_call: TRBJ2-1
clone_size: many
v_call: TRBV3-1
d_call: TRBD2

cdr3_nt: TGCAGTGCTAGTGGTAATTGGGATGAAAAACTGTTTTTT
cdr3_aa: CSASGNWDEKLFF
j_call: TRBJ1-4
clone_size: few
v_call: TRBV20-1
d_call: -

cdr3_nt: TGTGCCAGCAGTCAGGGACTAGCGGGAGATCGTCGCGAGCAGTACTTC
cdr3_aa: CASSQGLAGDRREQYF
j_call: TRBJ2-7
clone_size: many
v_call: TRBV7-8
d_call: TRBD2

cdr3_nt: TGCAGCGTTGACCGATCCAGGGGAGGAAACACCATATATTTT
cdr3_aa: CSVDRSRGGNTIYF
j_call: TRBJ1-3
clone_size: many
v_call: TRBV29-1
d_call: -

cdr3_nt: TGTGCCATTAGTATGGGTCGAGATCAGCCCCAGCATTTT
cdr3_aa: CAISMGRDQPQHF
j_call: TRBJ1-5
clone_size: -
v_call: TRBV19
d_call: -

cdr3_nt: TGCGCCAGCATCCCCCGAGCTGGGAATGAGCAGCTCTTC
cdr3_aa: CASIPRAGNEQLF
j_call: TRBJ2-1
clone_size: -
v_call: TRBV4-1
d_call: -

cdr3_nt: TGCGCCAGCAGTCCGCTTAGCGGGAGGAGAACAGATACGCAGTATTTT
cdr3_aa: CASSPLSGRRTDTQYF
j_call: TRBJ2-3
clone_size: many
v_call: TRBV10-2
d_call: TRBD2

cdr3_nt: TGTGCCATCAGTTCCGGGACTAGGTACAATGAGCAGTTCTTC
cdr3_aa: CAISSGTRYNEQFF
j_call: TRBJ2-1
clone_size: once
v_call: TRBV10-3
d_call: TRBD2

cdr3_nt: TGTGCCAGTAGAAGATCTAGCGGGACCCCAGATACGCAGTATTTT
cdr3_aa: CASRRSSGTPDTQYF
j_call: TRBJ2-3
clone_size: many
v_call: TRBV19
d_call: TRBD2

cdr3_nt: TGTGCCAGCTCCTCGGGGGCGGGGGCCTACAATGAGCAGTTCTTC
cdr3_aa: CASSSGAGAYNEQFF
j_call: TRBJ2-1
clone_size: many
v_call: TRBV18
d_call: -

cdr3_nt: TGCAGTGCAAGGAACCCCCCTGGAAACAGGGGGCCCCATGAGCAGTTCTTC
cdr3_aa: CSARNPPGNRGPHEQFF
j_call: TRBJ2-1
clone_size: many
v_call: TRBV20-1
d_call: TRBD1

cdr3_nt: TGTGCCAGTAGTAGGGGGACTTCCACAGATACGCAGTATTTT
cdr3_aa: CASSRGTSTDTQYF
j_call: TRBJ2-3
clone_size: many
v_call: TRBV19
d_call: -

cdr3_nt: TGTGCCAGCAGATTTCCCGGACAGGTTGGGCATGGCTACACCTTC
cdr3_aa: CASRFPGQVGHGYTF
j_call: TRBJ1-2
clone_size: many
v_call: TRBV6-1
d_call: TRBD1

cdr3_nt: TGCGCCAGCAGCGGGGTGGGACAGACAGTCAATGAGCAGTTCTTC
cdr3_aa: CASSGVGQTVNEQFF
j_call: TRBJ2-1
clone_size: many
v_call: TRBV5-1
d_call: TRBD1

cdr3_nt: TGTGCCAGCATCCTCGATGGGTGGGAGCAGTTCTTC
cdr3_aa: CASILDGWEQFF
j_call: TRBJ2-1
clone_size: many
v_call: TRBV7-2
d_call: -

cdr3_nt: TGTGCCAGCAGCCGCACTGGGACTAGCGGGAGGCTCGGGAATGAGCAGTTCTTC
cdr3_aa: CASSRTGTSGRLGNEQFF
j_call: TRBJ2-1
clone_size: -
v_call: TRBV11-3
d_call: TRBD2

cdr3_nt: TGTGCCAGCAGCCCCGGGACGCGCAGGGCGGCAGATACGCAGTATTTT
cdr3_aa: CASSPGTRRAADTQYF
j_call: TRBJ2-3
clone_size: many
v_call: TRBV11-2
d_call: -

cdr3_nt: TGTGCCAGCATCGTAGGGAGGGTGGTGTCCTACGAGCAGTACTTC
cdr3_aa: CASIVGRVVSYEQYF
j_call: TRBJ2-7
clone_size: -
v_call: TRBV9
d_call: TRBD2

cdr3_nt: TGTGCCAGCAGCCAAGGGCACCCCACTGAAGCTTTCTTT
cdr3_aa: CASSQGHPTEAFF
j_call: TRBJ1-1
clone_size: -
v_call: TRBV3-1
d_call: -

cdr3_nt: TGTGCCAGCAGCCCAGGCAGGGGAGGGGATTCTTCCTACGAGCAGTACTTC
cdr3_aa: CASSPGRGGDSSYEQYF
j_call: TRBJ2-7
clone_size: -
v_call: TRBV7-2
d_call: -

cdr3_nt: TGTGCCAGCAGCACCCGCCAGGGGGGCGGAAACACCATATATTTT
cdr3_aa: CASSTRQGGGNTIYF
j_call: TRBJ1-3
clone_size: many
v_call: TRBV11-3
d_call: TRBD1

cdr3_nt: TGTGCCAGCAGCTTGGGGGCCGGGACAGGGTCCTACGAGCAGTACTTC
cdr3_aa: CASSLGAGTGSYEQYF
j_call: TRBJ2-7
clone_size: -
v_call: TRBV5-6
d_call: TRBD1

cdr3_nt: TGTGCCAGCAGCCATAGCGGGAACCCAGATACGCAGTATTTT
cdr3_aa: CASSHSGNPDTQYF
j_call: TRBJ2-3
clone_size: many
v_call: TRBV14
d_call: TRBD2

cdr3_nt: TGTGCCAGCAGCGTTAGCGGGAGAGGTGAGAATGAGCAGTTCTTC
cdr3_aa: CASSVSGRGENEQFF
j_call: TRBJ2-1
clone_size: many
v_call: TRBV9
d_call: TRBD2

cdr3_nt: TGTGCCAGTAGCTCACTGGGACGGGGGCTCTCCTACAATGAGCAGTTCTTC
cdr3_aa: CASSSLGRGLSYNEQFF
j_call: TRBJ2-1
clone_size: once
v_call: TRBV6-1
d_call: -

cdr3_nt: TGCGCCAGCATTTGGTTTCCCGGGTGGCGGAACACTGAAGCTTTCTTT
cdr3_aa: CASIWFPGWRNTEAFF
j_call: TRBJ1-1
clone_size: medium-sized
v_call: TRBV5-1
d_call: -

cdr3_nt: TGTGCCAGCAGCTTCGCCGGGACTAGCGGATCTGAGCAGTTCTTC
cdr3_aa: CASSFAGTSGSEQFF
j_call: TRBJ2-1
clone_size: many
v_call: TRBV7-2
d_call: TRBD2

cdr3_nt: TGTGCCAGTAGTACTAGGGGGACTGAAGCTTTCTTT
cdr3_aa: CASSTRGTEAFF
j_call: TRBJ1-1
clone_size: many
v_call: TRBV19
d_call: -

cdr3_nt: TGTGCCAGCAGCCACAGGGACAGCTCTGATGGCTACACCTTC
cdr3_aa: CASSHRDSSDGYTF
j_call: TRBJ1-2
clone_size: many
v_call: TRBV3-1
d_call: TRBD1

cdr3_nt: TGCGCCAGCAGCGGAGGACTAGCGGTATACAATGAGCAGTTCTTC
cdr3_aa: CASSGGLAVYNEQFF
j_call: TRBJ2-1
clone_size: many
v_call: TRBV5-1
d_call: TRBD2

cdr3_nt: TGTGCCAGCAGTTACTCGAGTGACAGACCCTATGGCTACACCTTC
cdr3_aa: CASSYSSDRPYGYTF
j_call: TRBJ1-2
clone_size: many
v_call: TRBV6-2/TRBV6-3
d_call: -

cdr3_nt: TGTGCCAGCTCACCGGGACAGGGCTCCTCTGGGGCCAACGTCCTGACTTTC
cdr3_aa: CASSPGQGSSGANVLTF
j_call: TRBJ2-6
clone_size: many
v_call: TRBV18
d_call: TRBD1

cdr3_nt: TGTGCCTGGAGTTCCCTAGCTCAGCAGTACTTC
cdr3_aa: CAWSSLAQQYF
j_call: TRBJ2-5
clone_size: -
v_call: TRBV30
d_call: -

cdr3_nt: TGTGCCAGCAGCTCCGCTCCCACCTTCTACGAGCAGTACTTC
cdr3_aa: CASSSAPTFYEQYF
j_call: TRBJ2-7
clone_size: -
v_call: TRBV7-2
d_call: -